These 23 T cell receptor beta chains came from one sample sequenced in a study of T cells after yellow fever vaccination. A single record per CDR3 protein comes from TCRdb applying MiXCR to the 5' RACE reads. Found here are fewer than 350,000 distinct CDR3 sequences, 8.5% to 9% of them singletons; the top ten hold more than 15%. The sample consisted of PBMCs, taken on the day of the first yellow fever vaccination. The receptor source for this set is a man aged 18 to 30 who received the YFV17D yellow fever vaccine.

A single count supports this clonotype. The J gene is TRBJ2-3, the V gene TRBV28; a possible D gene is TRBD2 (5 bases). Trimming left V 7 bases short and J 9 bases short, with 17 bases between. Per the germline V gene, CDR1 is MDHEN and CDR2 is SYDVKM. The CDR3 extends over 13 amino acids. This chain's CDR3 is CASTPRRGGTQYF. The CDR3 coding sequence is TGTGCCAGCACCCCCCGCCGGGGTGGCACGCAGTATTTT.

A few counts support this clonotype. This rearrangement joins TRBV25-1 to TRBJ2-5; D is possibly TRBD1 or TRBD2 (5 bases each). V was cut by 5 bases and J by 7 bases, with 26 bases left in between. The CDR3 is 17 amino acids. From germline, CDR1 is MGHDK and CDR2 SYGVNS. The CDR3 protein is CASSSFRGTGGIGTQYF. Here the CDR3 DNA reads TGTGCCAGCAGTTCATTCCGGGGAACTGGGGGTATAGGGACCCAGTACTTC.

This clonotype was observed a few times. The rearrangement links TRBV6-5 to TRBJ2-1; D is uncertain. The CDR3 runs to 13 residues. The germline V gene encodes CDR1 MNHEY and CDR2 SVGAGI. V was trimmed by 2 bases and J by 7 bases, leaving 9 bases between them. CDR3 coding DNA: TGTGCCAGCAGTTACCGGCCTTGGAATGAGCAGTTCTTC. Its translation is CASSYRPWNEQFF.

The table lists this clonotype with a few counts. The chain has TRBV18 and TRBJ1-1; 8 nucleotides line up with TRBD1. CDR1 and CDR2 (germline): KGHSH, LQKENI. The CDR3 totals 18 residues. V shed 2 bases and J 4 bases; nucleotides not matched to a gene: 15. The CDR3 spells CASSPFPTGAAGGTEAFF. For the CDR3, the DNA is TGTGCCAGCTCACCATTTCCGACAGGGGCGGCCGGGGGCACTGAAGCTTTCTTT.

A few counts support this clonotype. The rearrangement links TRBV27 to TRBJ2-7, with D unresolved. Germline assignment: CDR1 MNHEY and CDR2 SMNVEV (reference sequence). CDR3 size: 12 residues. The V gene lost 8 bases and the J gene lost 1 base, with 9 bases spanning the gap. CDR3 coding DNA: TGTGCCAGCGGAACAGAATCCTACGAGCAGTACTTC. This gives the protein CASGTESYEQYF.

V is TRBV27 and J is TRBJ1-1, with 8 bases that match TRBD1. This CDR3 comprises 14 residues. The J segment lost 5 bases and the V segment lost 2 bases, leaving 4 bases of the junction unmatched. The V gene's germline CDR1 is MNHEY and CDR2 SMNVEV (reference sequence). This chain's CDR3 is CASSLPGGLTEAFF. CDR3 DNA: TGTGCCAGCAGTTTACCAGGGGGCCTGACTGAAGCTTTCTTT.

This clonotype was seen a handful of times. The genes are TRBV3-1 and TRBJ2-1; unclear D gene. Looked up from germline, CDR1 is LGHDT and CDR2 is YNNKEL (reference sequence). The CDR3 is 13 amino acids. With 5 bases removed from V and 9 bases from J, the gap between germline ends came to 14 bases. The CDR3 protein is CASSTSPAREQFF. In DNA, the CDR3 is TGTGCCAGCAGCACGAGCCCAGCGCGTGAGCAGTTCTTC.

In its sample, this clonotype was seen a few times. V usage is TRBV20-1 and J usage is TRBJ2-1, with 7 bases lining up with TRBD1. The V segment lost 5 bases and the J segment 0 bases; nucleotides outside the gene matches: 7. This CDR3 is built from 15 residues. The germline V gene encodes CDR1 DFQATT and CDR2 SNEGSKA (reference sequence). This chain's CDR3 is CSALGQIYSYNEQFF. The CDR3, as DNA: TGCAGTGCTTTGGGACAGATCTACTCCTACAATGAGCAGTTCTTC.

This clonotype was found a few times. Here the CDR3 reads CASSQEWVRGEKLFF. DNA for the CDR3: TGCGCCAGCAGCCAAGAGTGGGTTAGAGGGGAAAAACTGTTTTTT. The chain uses TRBV4-1 and TRBJ1-4, with D uncertain. The CDR3 consists of 15 residues. CDR1 MGHRA and CDR2 YSYEKL come from the germline V gene. Trimming removed 0 bases from V and 8 bases from J, with 13 bases in between.

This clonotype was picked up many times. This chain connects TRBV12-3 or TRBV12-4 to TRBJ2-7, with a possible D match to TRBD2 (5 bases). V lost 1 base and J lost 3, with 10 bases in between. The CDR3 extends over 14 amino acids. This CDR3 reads CASSLGPADYEQYF. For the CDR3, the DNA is TGTGCCAGCAGTTTAGGTCCAGCGGACTACGAGCAGTACTTC.

The CDR3 loop reads CAISGGDEKLFF. The CDR3 DNA sequence: TGTGCCATCAGTGGAGGGGATGAAAAACTGTTTTTT. The chain recombines TRBV10-3 with TRBJ1-4, with D possibly matching TRBD1 (5 bases). There are 12 residues in the CDR3. V lost 4 bases and J lost 6, with 6 bases in between. CDR1 ENHRY and CDR2 SYGVKD come from the germline V gene.

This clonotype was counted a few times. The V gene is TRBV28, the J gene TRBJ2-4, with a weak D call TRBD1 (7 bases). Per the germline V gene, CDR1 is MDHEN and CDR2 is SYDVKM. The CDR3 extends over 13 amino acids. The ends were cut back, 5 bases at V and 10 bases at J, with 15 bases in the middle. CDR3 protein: CASSLRQGLIQYF. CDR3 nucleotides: TGTGCCAGCAGTCTTCGACAGGGACTGATTCAGTACTTC.

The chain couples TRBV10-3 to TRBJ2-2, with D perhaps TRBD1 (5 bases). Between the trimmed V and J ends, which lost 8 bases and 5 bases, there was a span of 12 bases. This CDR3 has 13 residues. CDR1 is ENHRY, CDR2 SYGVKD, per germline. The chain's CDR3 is CAIQGQQTGELFF. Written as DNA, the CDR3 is TGTGCCATCCAAGGACAACAGACCGGGGAGCTGTTTTTT.

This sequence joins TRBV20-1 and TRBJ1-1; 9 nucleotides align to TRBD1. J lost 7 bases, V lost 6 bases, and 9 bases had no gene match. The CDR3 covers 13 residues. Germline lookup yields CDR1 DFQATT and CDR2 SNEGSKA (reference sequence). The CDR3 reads CSAPGQGRNEAFF. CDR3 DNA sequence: TGCAGTGCCCCCGGACAGGGGAGAAATGAAGCTTTCTTT.

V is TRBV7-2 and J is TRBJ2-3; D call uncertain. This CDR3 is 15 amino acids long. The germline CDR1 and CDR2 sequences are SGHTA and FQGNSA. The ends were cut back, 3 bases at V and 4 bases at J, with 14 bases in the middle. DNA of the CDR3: TGTGCCAGCAGCTTCTTAGTAGCCCGCGCAGATACGCAGTATTTT. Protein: CASSFLVARADTQYF.

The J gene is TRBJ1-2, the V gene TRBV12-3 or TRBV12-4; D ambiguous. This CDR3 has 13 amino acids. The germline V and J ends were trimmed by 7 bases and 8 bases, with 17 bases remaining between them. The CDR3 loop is CASNPEGKDGYTF. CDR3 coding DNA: TGTGCCAGCAACCCCGAAGGGAAAGACGGCTACACCTTC.

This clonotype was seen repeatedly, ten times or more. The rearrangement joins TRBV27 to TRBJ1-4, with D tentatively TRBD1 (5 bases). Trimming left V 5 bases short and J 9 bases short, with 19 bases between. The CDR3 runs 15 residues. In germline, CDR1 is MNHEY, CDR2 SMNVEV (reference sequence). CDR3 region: CASSRLWGTGKKLFF. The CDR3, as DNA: TGTGCCAGCAGTCGCCTCTGGGGGACGGGAAAAAAACTGTTTTTT.

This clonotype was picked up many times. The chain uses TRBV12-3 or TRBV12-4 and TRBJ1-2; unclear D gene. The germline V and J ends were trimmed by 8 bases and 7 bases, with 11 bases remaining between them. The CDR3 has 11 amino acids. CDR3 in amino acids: CASGREVGYTF. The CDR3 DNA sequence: TGTGCCAGCGGTCGGGAGGTTGGCTACACCTTC.

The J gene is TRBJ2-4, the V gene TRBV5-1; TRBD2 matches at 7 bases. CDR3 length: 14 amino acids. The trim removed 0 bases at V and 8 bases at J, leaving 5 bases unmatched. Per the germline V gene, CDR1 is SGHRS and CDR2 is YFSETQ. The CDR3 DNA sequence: TGCGCCAGCAGCTTGGAGGGAGGGAGGGACATTCAGTACTTC. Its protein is CASSLEGGRDIQYF. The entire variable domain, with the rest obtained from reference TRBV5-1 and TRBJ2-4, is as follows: KAGVTQTPRYLIKTRGQQVTLSCSPISGHRSVSWYQQTPGQGLQFLFEYFSETQRNKGNFPGRFSGRQFSNSRSEMNVSTLELGDSALYLCASSLEGGRDIQYFGAGTRLSVL.

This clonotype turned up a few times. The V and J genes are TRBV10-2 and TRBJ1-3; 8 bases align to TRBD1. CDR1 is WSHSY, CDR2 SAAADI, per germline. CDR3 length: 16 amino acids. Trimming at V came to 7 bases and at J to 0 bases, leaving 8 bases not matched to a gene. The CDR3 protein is CASNGQGLFSGNTIYF. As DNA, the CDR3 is TGCGCCAGCAACGGACAGGGACTCTTCTCTGGAAACACCATATATTTT.

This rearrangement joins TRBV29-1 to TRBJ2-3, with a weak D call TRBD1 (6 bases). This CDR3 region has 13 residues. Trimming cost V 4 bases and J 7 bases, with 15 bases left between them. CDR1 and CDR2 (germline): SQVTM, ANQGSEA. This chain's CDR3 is CSVGIGGRNTQYF. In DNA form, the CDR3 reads TGCAGCGTTGGGATAGGGGGTCGCAATACGCAGTATTTT.

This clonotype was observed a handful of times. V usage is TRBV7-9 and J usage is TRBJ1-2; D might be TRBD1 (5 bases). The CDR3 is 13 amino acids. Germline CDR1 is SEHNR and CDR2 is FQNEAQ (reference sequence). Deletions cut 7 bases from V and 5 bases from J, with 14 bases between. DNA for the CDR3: TGTGCCAGCAACGCAGGGTACTCGTATGGCTACACCTTC. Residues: CASNAGYSYGYTF.

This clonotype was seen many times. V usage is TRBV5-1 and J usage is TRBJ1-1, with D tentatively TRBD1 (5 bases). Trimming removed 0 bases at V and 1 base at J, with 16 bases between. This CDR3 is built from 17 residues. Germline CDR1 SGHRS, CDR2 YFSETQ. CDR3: CASSLALGMQGNTEAFF. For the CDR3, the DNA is TGCGCCAGCAGCTTGGCCTTGGGAATGCAGGGGAACACTGAAGCTTTCTTT.